Each of the 16 T cell receptor beta chains below was sequenced from the same sample in a study of blood T cell repertoires in COVID-19. Profiling relied on immunoSEQ multiplex PCR, and the TCRdb table lists in-frame clones only, not all of them. This table holds about 100,000 clones, roughly 90% found once. The sequenced material came from peripheral blood. Every receptor here comes from a man younger than 40 in a cohort sampled during active COVID-19.

The chain employs TRBV30 and TRBJ1-5, with 8 bases aligning to TRBD1. CDR1 is GTSNPN and CDR2 is SVGIG in the germline V gene (reference sequence). V dropped 3 bases and J dropped 8; count of bases not matched to a gene: 15. This CDR3 region has 16 residues. The CDR3 DNA reads as TGTGCCTGGAGCCCCAGGGGGCCAACGGGGGTAAAGCCCCAGCATTTT. This sequence encodes CAWSPRGPTGVKPQHF. The full variable domain, its missing parts supplied by reference TRBV30 and TRBJ1-5, is SQTIHQWPATLVQPVGSPLSLECTVEGTSNPNLYWYRQAAGRGLQLLFYSVGIGQISSEVPQNLSASRPQDRQFILSSKKLLLSDSGFYLCAWSPRGPTGVKPQHFGDGTRLSIL.

The CDR3 reads CASSQTGNYGYTF. CDR3 DNA sequence: TGCGCCAGCAGCCAGACAGGGAACTATGGCTACACCTTC. The chain uses TRBV5-1 and TRBJ1-2; 7 nucleotides agree with TRBD1. The CDR3 length is 13 residues. CDR1 is SGHRS, CDR2 YFSETQ, per germline. With V trimmed by 4 bases and J by 2 bases, 2 bases remained unmatched.

The CDR3: CASSYRDTAYEQYF. The CDR3 nucleotides are TGCGCCAGCAGCTATCGGGACACTGCCTACGAGCAGTACTTC. The genes are TRBV5-1 and TRBJ2-7; the D gene is possibly TRBD1 (6 bases). CDR1 and CDR2 (germline): SGHRS, YFSETQ. V was shortened by 3 bases and J by 2 bases, with 12 bases between the two germline ends. The CDR3 runs to 14 residues. The full variable domain, in which reference TRBV5-1 and TRBJ2-7 provide the parts outside the CDR3, is KAGVTQTPRYLIKTRGQQVTLSCSPISGHRSVSWYQQTPGQGLQFLFEYFSETQRNKGNFPGRFSGRQFSNSRSEMNVSTLELGDSALYLCASSYRDTAYEQYFGPGTRLTVT.

This chain uses TRBV5-8 with TRBJ2-7; 10 nucleotides align to TRBD1. CDR3 length: 15 amino acids. J was trimmed by 1 base and V by 3 bases; bases with no gene match: 4. Germline values: CDR1 SGHTS, CDR2 YDEGEE. The CDR3 DNA sequence: TGTGCCAGCAGCTCCGGGACAGGGGTTTCCTACGAGCAGTACTTC. This translates into CASSSGTGVSYEQYF. Together with reference TRBV5-8 and TRBJ2-7, the CDR3 gives the full variable domain: EAGVTQSPTHLIKTRGQQATLRCSPISGHTSVYWYQQALGLGLQFLLWYDEGEERNRGNFPPRFSGRQFPNYSSELNVNALELEDSALYLCASSSGTGVSYEQYFGPGTRLTVT.

The chain is built from TRBV2 and TRBJ2-5; D may be TRBD1 (5 bases). The V and J ends lost 8 bases and 4 bases respectively, with 14 bases between them. Germline CDR1 is SNHLY and CDR2 is FYNNEI. The CDR3 loop spans 13 amino acids. Written as DNA, the CDR3 is TGTGCCAGCGGCAGTGGGGCCTCAGAGACCCAGTACTTC. The encoded protein is CASGSGASETQYF. The full variable domain, rest sourced from reference TRBV2 and TRBJ2-5, is EPEVTQTPSHQVTQMGQEVILRCVPISNHLYFYWYRQILGQKVEFLVSFYNNEISEKSEIFDDQFSVERPDGSNFTLKIRSTKLEDSAMYFCASGSGASETQYFGPGTRLLVL.

This sequence joins TRBV5-1 and TRBJ1-2; 8 bases are a match to TRBD1. Trimming cost V 3 bases and J 3 bases; bases outside gene matches: 7. CDR1 SGHRS and CDR2 YFSETQ come from the germline V gene. The CDR3 consists of 15 residues. The chain's CDR3 is CASSSDREGYYGYTF. As DNA, the CDR3 is TGCGCCAGCAGCTCGGACAGGGAGGGCTACTATGGCTACACCTTC. Filled out from reference TRBV5-1 and TRBJ1-2, the complete variable domain reads KAGVTQTPRYLIKTRGQQVTLSCSPISGHRSVSWYQQTPGQGLQFLFEYFSETQRNKGNFPGRFSGRQFSNSRSEMNVSTLELGDSALYLCASSSDREGYYGYTFGSGTRLTVV.

This chain connects TRBV3-1 (or the pseudogene TRBV3-2) to TRBJ2-1, with 8 bases fitting TRBD2. Trimming removed 3 bases from V and 4 bases from J; junction bases left unmatched: 2. The CDR3 extends over 14 amino acids. In germline, CDR1 is LGHDT, CDR2 YNNKEL (reference sequence). Written as DNA, the CDR3 is TGTGCCAGCAGCCATCGGGGGGGGTACAATGAGCAGTTCTTC. Protein product: CASSHRGGYNEQFF.

The chain recombines TRBV5-6 with TRBJ2-3; a weak D match, TRBD2 (5 bases). In germline, CDR1 is SGHDT, CDR2 YYEEEE. Trimming cost V 4 bases and J 4 bases, with 19 bases left between them. The CDR3 extends over 16 amino acids. The CDR3 DNA reads as TGTGCCAGCAGCCCCTGGGGTAGCGCGGGCGCAGATACGCAGTATTTT. Translating it yields CASSPWGSAGADTQYF.

This clone was found once. This chain uses TRBV29-1 with TRBJ2-5; no clear D. This CDR3 comprises 13 residues. Trimming removed 7 bases at V and 3 bases at J, with 15 bases between. Germline loops: CDR1 SQVTM, CDR2 ANQGSEA. This CDR3 is CSAQPTAEETQYF. CDR3 coding DNA: TGCAGCGCCCAACCCACGGCGGAAGAGACCCAGTACTTC.

The rearrangement joins TRBV2 to TRBJ2-5; tentatively, D is TRBD1 (5 bases). V lost 6 bases, J lost 4 bases, and 18 bases lay in between. The CDR3 runs 15 residues. CDR1 is SNHLY, CDR2 FYNNEI, per germline. CDR3 in DNA: TGTGCCAGCAGGTTGGGGCGGCAGGAGTTAGAGACCCAGTACTTC. Translation gives CASRLGRQELETQYF.

To note about this clone: One end of the junction varies from germline; a read error may be responsible. V is TRBV28 and J is TRBJ1-5, with TRBD1 matching 7 bases. The CDR3 has 12 amino acids. Germline lookup yields CDR1 MDHEN and CDR2 SYDVKM. CDR3 region: CASNGQDQAQHF. The CDR3 DNA sequence: TGTGCCAGCAACGGACAGGATCAGGCCCAGCATTTT.

This clone was counted a single time. J is TRBJ1-5 and V is TRBV10-1; 7 bases line up with TRBD1. V was pared by 0 bases and J by 5 bases, with 13 bases of the junction left unmatched. This CDR3 is built from 18 residues. The germline V gene has CDR1 WNHNN and CDR2 SYGVQD (reference sequence). CDR3 amino acids: CASSESRDRKLEDQPQHF. As DNA, the CDR3 is TGCGCCAGCAGTGAGTCCCGGGACAGAAAATTGGAGGATCAGCCCCAGCATTTT.

The gene calls are TRBV10-3 and TRBJ2-7; weak D call: TRBD1 (6 bases). This CDR3 region has 13 residues. V was pared by 4 bases and J by 3 bases, with 10 bases between. The V gene's germline CDR1 is ENHRY and CDR2 SYGVKD. In DNA, the CDR3 is TGTGCCATCAGTGCCCAGGGGAACTACGAGCAGTACTTC. Protein: CAISAQGNYEQYF.

The chain combines TRBV5-4 with TRBJ1-2; maybe TRBD1 (6 bases). The germline V gene encodes CDR1 SGHNT and CDR2 YYREEE (reference sequence). The CDR3 runs 13 residues. V was cut by 5 bases and J by 8 bases, with 16 bases left in between. The CDR3 DNA reads TGTGCCAGCAGACGGGAGGGGGATAGGGGCTACACCTTC. Residues: CASRREGDRGYTF.

The chain couples TRBV18 to TRBJ1-5; D not certain. This CDR3 spans 14 amino acids. Germline CDR1 KGHSH, CDR2 LQKENI. The V end was cut by 0 bases, the J end by 4 bases, with 7 bases between. CDR3 loop: CASSPPGPNQPQHF. The CDR3 nucleotides are TGTGCCAGCTCACCACCTGGGCCGAATCAGCCCCAGCATTTT.

The rearrangement joins TRBV29-1 to TRBJ2-3, with TRBD1 matching over 7 bases. The germline CDR1 and CDR2 sequences are SQVTM and ANQGSEA. This CDR3 spans 14 amino acids. Trimming took 7 bases from V and 1 from J; bases not matched to a gene: 8. The CDR3: CSATGVGGTDTQYF. The CDR3 DNA follows: TGCAGCGCAACAGGGGTAGGGGGCACAGATACGCAGTATTTT.